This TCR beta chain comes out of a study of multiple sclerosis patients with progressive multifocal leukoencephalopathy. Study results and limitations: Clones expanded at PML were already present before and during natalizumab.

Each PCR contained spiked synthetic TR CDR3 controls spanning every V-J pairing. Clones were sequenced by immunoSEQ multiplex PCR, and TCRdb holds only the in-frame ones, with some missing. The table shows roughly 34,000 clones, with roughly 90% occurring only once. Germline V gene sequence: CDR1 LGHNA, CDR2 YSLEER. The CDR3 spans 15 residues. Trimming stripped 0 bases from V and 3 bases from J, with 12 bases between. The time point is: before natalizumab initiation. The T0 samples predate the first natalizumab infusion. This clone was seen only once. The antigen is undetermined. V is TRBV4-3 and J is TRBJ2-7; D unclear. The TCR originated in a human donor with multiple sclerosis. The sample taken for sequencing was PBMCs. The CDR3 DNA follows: TGCGCCAGCAGCCAAGATATAAGGGCAGTCTACGAGCAGTACTTC. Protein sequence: CASSQDIRAVYEQYF.